A single sample gave rise to the 10 T cell receptor beta chains below, sequenced in a study of T cell repertoires in cytomegalovirus infection. MiXCR was run by TCRdb on the reads, yielding one entry per CDR3 protein. The data hold some 920,000 distinct CDR3 sequences, with roughly 30% observed a single time. No antigen has been assigned to these receptors. Specimen: cultured CD8+ T cells from PBMCs, collected from culture after CMV antigen stimulation. The receptors stem from a human donor in good health (CMV status not recorded). Some clones in this sample may be carry-over from other donors' samples.

Only a few counts were recorded for this clonotype. This chain connects TRBV14 to TRBJ2-5; 10 bases match TRBD2. Germline CDR1 SGHDN, CDR2 FVKESK. The CDR3 has 16 amino acids. Germline trimming cut 4 bases from V and 5 bases from J; bases unmatched to any gene: 10. CDR3 loop: CASSRTSGVVEETQYF. CDR3 nucleotides: TGTGCCAGCAGCCGAACTAGCGGGGTGGTTGAGGAGACCCAGTACTTC.

This clonotype was seen a handful of times. The V call is TRBV7-2, the J call TRBJ2-1; D may correspond to TRBD1 or TRBD2 (5 bases each). The V end was cut by 2 bases, the J end by 6 bases, with 14 bases between. The CDR3 covers 15 residues. From germline, CDR1 is SGHTA and CDR2 FQGNSA. CDR3 sequence (DNA): TGTGCCAGCAGCTTACATGACATTGGGGGCAATGAGCAGTTCTTC. Encoded protein: CASSLHDIGGNEQFF.

The sample holds many counts of this clonotype. The chain carries TRBV7-8 and TRBJ1-5; D not certain. Germline CDR1 reads SGHVS; CDR2 reads FQNEAQ. The V and J ends lost 1 base and 4 bases respectively, with 11 bases between them. This CDR3 has 15 residues. CDR3 bases: TGTGCCAGCAGCTTAGATTTCCGGGAAAATCAGCCCCAGCATTTT. It codes for CASSLDFRENQPQHF.

The genes are TRBV12-3 or TRBV12-4 and TRBJ1-4; TRBD1 is a possible D gene (6 bases). Trimming left V 5 bases short and J 5 bases short, with 12 bases between. The CDR3 contains 14 residues. The CDR3 DNA is TGTGCCAGCAGTCTAGACAGGCTGAATGAAAAACTGTTTTTT. This codes for CASSLDRLNEKLFF.

The J gene is TRBJ2-3, the V gene TRBV12-3 or TRBV12-4; D is unclear. This CDR3 region has 12 residues. Deletions cut 1 base from V and 7 bases from J, with 6 bases between. The DNA for the CDR3 is TGTGCCAGCAGTTTAGGGGGTAATACGCAGTATTTT. Translation gives CASSLGGNTQYF.

This clonotype was seen more than once but under ten times. The chain employs TRBV28 and TRBJ1-5; D is ambiguous. The CDR3 sequence is 15 residues long. Trimming stripped 3 bases from V and 0 bases from J, with 9 bases between. Germline V CDR1 and CDR2: MDHEN, SYDVKM. In nucleotides, the CDR3 is TGTGCCAGCAGTTTTCGGCCCGATAGCAATCAGCCCCAGCATTTT. Residues: CASSFRPDSNQPQHF.

This rearrangement joins TRBV4-1 to TRBJ2-1; D gene unclear. Per the germline V gene, CDR1 is MGHRA and CDR2 is YSYEKL. CDR3 length: 15 residues. The V and J ends lost 1 base and 3 bases respectively, with 10 bases between them. This chain's CDR3 is CASSQGLSVYNEQFF. CDR3 in DNA: TGCGCCAGCAGCCAAGGTCTCTCGGTCTACAATGAGCAGTTCTTC.

The chain is built from TRBV3-1 and TRBJ1-3; the match to TRBD1 covers 9 bases. J lost 4 bases, V lost 5 bases, and 3 bases had no gene match. The length of the CDR3 is 14 residues. Germline assignment: CDR1 LGHDT and CDR2 YNNKEL (reference sequence). In DNA form, the CDR3 reads TGTGCCAGCAGCGAGGGACAGGGAGGAAACACCATATATTTT. Residues: CASSEGQGGNTIYF.

This clonotype has only a few counts. The chain is built from TRBV6-2 or TRBV6-3 and TRBJ1-5; D unresolved. V dropped 4 bases and J dropped 6 bases, with 10 bases sitting between them. Looked up from germline, CDR1 is MNHEY and CDR2 is SVGEGT. The CDR3 totals 13 residues. This chain's CDR3 is CASSLGMLQPQHF. For the CDR3, the DNA is TGTGCCAGCAGTTTGGGGATGCTTCAGCCCCAGCATTTT.

This clonotype came up a few times. The chain links TRBV3-1 to TRBJ1-1, with TRBD1 as a possible D gene (5 bases). The CDR3 is 14 amino acids. The germline V gene has CDR1 LGHDT and CDR2 YNNKEL (reference sequence). The V end lost 4 bases, the J end lost 4 bases, and 13 bases lay between the germline ends. The CDR3 region has the DNA TGTGCCAGCAGCCTTCTCTCGGGGGGCACTGAAGCTTTCTTT. Residues: CASSLLSGGTEAFF.